Listed below are T cell receptor beta chains from one sample, sequenced in a study of high-grade serous ovarian cancer treatment subgroups. The method was immunoSEQ multiplex PCR; TCRdb's version includes in-frame clones alone and lacks a portion of them. The sample carries approximately 40,000 clones, around three quarters recorded once. Material for sequencing was tumor tissue. The origin of the receptors is a human donor with high-grade serous ovarian cancer. The CDR3 runs from the conserved cysteine through the conserved F or W. The size entry is marked missing in some rows and otherwise reads once, few, many or a size class.

v_call,j_call,clone_size,cdr3_aa
TRBV27,TRBJ2-7,NA,CASSPGRTRYEQYF
TRBV6-5,TRBJ1-2,few,CASSLDRGYGYTF
TRBV6-1,TRBJ2-7,NA,CASSAPGQGSSYEQYF
TRBV28,TRBJ2-5,NA,CASSPGQGLGETQYF
TRBV15,TRBJ2-7,NA,CATSPGRLRDEQYF
TRBV7-9,TRBJ1-4,NA,CASSLSGQAPNEKLFF
TRBV29-1,TRBJ2-2,NA,CSVLVRNTGELFF
TRBV5-1,TRBJ1-1,NA,CASSLTGIEMNTEAFF
TRBV7-2,TRBJ2-3,NA,CASSLPRTSGRVIPDTQYF
TRBV19,TRBJ1-6,NA,CATADLNSPLHF
TRBV28,TRBJ1-3,NA,CASSFSGNTIYF
TRBV7-9,NA,NA,CASSLEEGNRYEQYF
TRBV5-5,TRBJ1-1,NA,CASWTGRGGTEAFF
TRBV28,TRBJ2-1,NA,CASSLGSGWGEQFF